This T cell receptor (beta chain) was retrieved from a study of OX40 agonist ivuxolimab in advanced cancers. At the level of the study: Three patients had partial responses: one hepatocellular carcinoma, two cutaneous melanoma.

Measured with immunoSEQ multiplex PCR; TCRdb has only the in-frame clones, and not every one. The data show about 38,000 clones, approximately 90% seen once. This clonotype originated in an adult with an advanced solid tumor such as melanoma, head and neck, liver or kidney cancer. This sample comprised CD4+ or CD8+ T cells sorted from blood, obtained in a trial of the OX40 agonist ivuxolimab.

The CDR3 DNA sequence: TGTGCCAGCAGTTTAAACCCCAGGGTCGGCTACACCTTC. Amino acids: CASSLNPRVGYTF. The chain links TRBV27 to TRBJ1-2; possibly TRBD1 for D (5 bases). Trimming pared 2 bases from V and 8 bases from J, leaving 12 bases between. CDR1 and CDR2 from the germline V gene are MNHEY and SMNVEV (reference sequence). The CDR3 is 13 amino acids.